This T cell receptor (beta chain) was recovered during a study of blood T cell repertoires in COVID-19. Study in general: The origin of the acute and convalescent COVID-19 samples was the United States, Italy and Spain. PBMCs, B-cell-depleted T cells, or T cells provided the cDNA or gDNA that made up the material.

The length of the CDR3 is 15 residues. The germline CDR1 and CDR2 sequences are LNHDA and SQIVND (reference sequence). V lost 6 bases and J lost 6; bases outside the gene matches: 7. Authors' processing steps: It was from reference gene primer amplification that nucleated cell counts were estimated. The method was immunoSEQ multiplex PCR; TCRdb's version includes in-frame clones alone and lacks a portion of them. V and J calls and clone size are given by that table; D and trimming were obtained from the DNA. The repertoire holds about 280,000 clones, with roughly 85% as singletons. The clonotype comes from a middle-aged man with active or convalescent COVID-19. Source material: peripheral blood. This chain links TRBV19 with TRBJ2-7, with 14 bases that match TRBD2. CDR3 DNA: TGTGCCAGTAGCCTGGGACTAGCGGGAGTAGGCGAGCAGTACTTC. Translated, it gives CASSLGLAGVGEQYF.